What follows are 17 T cell receptor beta chains derived from one specimen sequenced in a study of liver allograft versus peripheral blood T cells. Overall study: Graft-liver T cell receptor repertoires were compared against recipient peripheral blood repertoires.

MiXCR, applied by TCRdb to the reads, yields one record per CDR3 protein. The table records some 7,700 distinct CDR3 sequences, around 15% of them present only once. Receptor source: a human patient who had a liver transplant. Some T cells may have come from the graft donor.

This rearrangement joins TRBV12-3 or TRBV12-4 to TRBJ2-2, with a tentative D call TRBD1 (6 bases). V was trimmed by 5 bases and J by 4 bases, leaving 14 bases between them. The CDR3 runs to 15 residues. In DNA, the CDR3 is TGTGCCAGCAGTCCCAGAGGGACATCCACCGGGGAGCTGTTTTTT. Protein sequence: CASSPRGTSTGELFF.

This clonotype showed up many times. This chain connects TRBV6-5 to TRBJ2-7; tentative D call: TRBD1 (6 bases). The germline V and J ends were trimmed by 5 bases and 5 bases, with 19 bases remaining between them. Germline V gives CDR1 MNHEY, CDR2 SVGAGI. The CDR3 has 15 amino acids. The CDR3 loop reads CASSPRNRVGNEQYF. The CDR3 DNA is TGTGCCAGCAGTCCGCGTAACAGGGTAGGCAACGAGCAGTACTTC.

V gene TRBV12-3 or TRBV12-4 combines with J gene TRBJ2-2, with 11 bases aligning to TRBD2. Trimming removed 0 bases from V and 4 bases from J; junction bases left unmatched: 10. This CDR3 contains 19 residues. DNA for the CDR3: TGTGCCAGCAGTTTAGCGAGTGGTAGCGGGGGGGTTGGCACCGGGGAGCTGTTTTTT. This encodes CASSLASGSGGVGTGELFF.

The chain combines TRBV6-5 with TRBJ2-3; D possibly corresponds to TRBD2 (6 bases). With 2 bases removed from V and 4 bases from J, the gap between germline ends came to 19 bases. The germline V gene has CDR1 MNHEY and CDR2 SVGAGI. This CDR3 region has 17 residues. CDR3 protein: CASSYGRGRSGADTQYF. CDR3 DNA sequence: TGTGCCAGCAGTTACGGACGGGGAAGGTCGGGGGCAGATACGCAGTATTTT.

The rearrangement uses TRBV27 and TRBJ2-5; 7 bases line up with TRBD1. V lost 5 bases to trimming and J lost 4 bases; unmatched junction nucleotides: 13. The germline gives CDR1 MNHEY, CDR2 SMNVEV (reference sequence). CDR3 length: 16 residues. The CDR3 region is CASSHMLGQPRETQYF. CDR3 DNA sequence: TGTGCCAGCAGTCATATGTTGGGACAGCCTAGAGAGACCCAGTACTTC.

This clonotype is labeled medium-sized. The chain uses TRBV7-2 and TRBJ1-2, with D unclear. The CDR3 loop spans 17 amino acids. Germline loops: CDR1 SGHTA, CDR2 FQGNSA. V was pared by 5 bases and J by 0 bases, with 19 bases between. CDR3 in amino acids: CASSRPGEAASNYGYTF. The CDR3 DNA reads as TGTGCCAGCAGCCGCCCCGGAGAGGCAGCCTCTAACTATGGCTACACCTTC.

V usage is TRBV19 and J usage is TRBJ2-2; tentative D call: TRBD1 (5 bases). From germline, CDR1 is LNHDA and CDR2 SQIVND (reference sequence). Trimming took off 10 bases at V and 2 bases at J, with 14 bases between the two ends. The CDR3 runs 14 residues. CDR3 in DNA: TGTGCCACTCCGGCAGGGTACAACACCGGGGAGCTGTTTTTT. It is translated as CATPAGYNTGELFF.

The V and J genes are TRBV5-1 and TRBJ1-2; TRBD1 might be the D (6 bases). Germline assignment: CDR1 SGHRS and CDR2 YFSETQ. The CDR3 contains 14 residues. V shed 4 bases and J shed 2 bases, with 12 bases lying between them. CDR3 DNA sequence: TGCGCCAGCAGCACCGGGACAACCAACTATGGCTACACCTTC. Translated: CASSTGTTNYGYTF.

This clonotype has more than one count but fewer than ten. CDR3 protein: CASSGAGTDKYNEQFF. The CDR3 DNA follows: TGCGCCAGCAGCGGGGCCGGGACTGATAAATACAATGAGCAGTTCTTC. The chain recombines TRBV5-1 with TRBJ2-1, with a weak D call TRBD2 (6 bases). The germline gives CDR1 SGHRS, CDR2 YFSETQ. The V and J ends lost 4 bases and 4 bases respectively, with 18 bases between them. The CDR3 length is 16 residues.

The rearrangement uses TRBV19 and TRBJ2-3; D gene unclear. Per germline, CDR1 LNHDA and CDR2 SQIVND (reference sequence). Trimming removed 3 bases from V and 14 bases from J, with 15 bases in between. The CDR3 extends over 12 amino acids. DNA for the CDR3: TGTGCCAGTAGTATCACCCAGATACCGCTGTATTTT. Protein product: CASSITQIPLYF.

This clonotype has a count of ten or more. The chain is built from TRBV12-3 or TRBV12-4 and TRBJ2-2; D may match TRBD1 or TRBD2 (5 bases each). The CDR3 is 18 amino acids. The V and J ends lost 6 bases and 7 bases respectively, with 27 bases between them. CDR3 amino acids: CASRPYWGMGDEGGELFF. Here the CDR3 DNA reads TGTGCCAGCAGACCATATTGGGGGATGGGGGACGAAGGCGGGGAGCTGTTTTTT.

This clonotype is categorized as medium-sized. The chain employs TRBV5-4 and TRBJ2-6, with D possibly TRBD2 on 6 matching bases. Germline V gene data show CDR1 as SGHNT and CDR2 as YYREEE (reference sequence). V lost 4 bases, J lost 0 bases, and 17 bases lay in between. The CDR3 has 18 residues. The CDR3 DNA is TGTGCCAGCAGCATGGGGGGTACCCATCACTCTGGGGCCAACGTCCTGACTTTC. This encodes CASSMGGTHHSGANVLTF.

By share, this clonotype ranks as medium-sized (0.01 to 0.1%). This chain uses TRBV5-4 with TRBJ1-6; 10 nucleotides match TRBD1. The CDR3 sequence is 15 residues long. V shed 7 bases, J shed 2 bases, and the junction held 3 bases outside the gene matches. Germline V lookup: CDR1 SGHNT, CDR2 YYREEE (reference sequence). The CDR3 region has the DNA TGTGCCAGCGGGACAGGGGCTGCCTATAATTCACCCCTCCACTTT. As protein: CASGTGAAYNSPLHF.

This clonotype was observed a handful of times. This chain uses TRBV11-1 with TRBJ1-3; D not certain. V was trimmed by 5 bases and J by 5 bases, leaving 7 bases between them. Germline V CDR1 and CDR2: SGHAT, FQDESV (reference sequence). The CDR3 has 12 residues. The CDR3 protein is CASSIPRNTIYF. The CDR3, as DNA: TGTGCCAGCAGCATTCCAAGAAACACCATATATTTT.

By share of the sample, this clonotype is medium-sized. CDR3 protein: CASSTVDQPQHF. The CDR3 region has the DNA TGTGCCAGCTCGACAGTTGATCAGCCCCAGCATTTT. V usage is TRBV18 and J usage is TRBJ1-5, with a tentative D call TRBD1 (5 bases). Deletions cut 6 bases from V and 5 bases from J, with 8 bases between. Germline V CDR1 and CDR2: KGHSH, LQKENI. This CDR3 is 12 amino acids long.

As concerns this clonotype: With a much larger clone just one base away, this may be a read error. The chain has TRBV15 and TRBJ1-1; no reliable D call. Looked up from germline, CDR1 is LNHNV and CDR2 is YYDKDF (reference sequence). This CDR3 region has 12 residues. This chain's CDR3 is CATSRAGDEALF. CDR3 in DNA: TGTGCCACCAGCAGAGCCGGGGATGAAGCTCTCTTT.

Judged by abundance, this clonotype is medium-sized. The rearrangement links TRBV29-1 to TRBJ1-4; D is ambiguous. CDR1 is SQVTM, CDR2 ANQGSEA, per germline. The CDR3 extends over 13 amino acids. Trimming removed 5 bases at V and 5 bases at J, with 12 bases between. CDR3 residues: CSVNLQPNEKLFF. The CDR3, as DNA: TGCAGCGTTAATCTCCAGCCAAATGAAAAACTGTTTTTT. The variable domain in full, completed from reference TRBV29-1 and TRBJ1-4, reads SAVISQKPSRDICQRGTSLTIQCQVDSQVTMMFWYRQQPGQSLTLIATANQGSEATYESGFVIDKFPISRPNLTFSTLTVSNMSPEDSSIYLCSVNLQPNEKLFFGSGTQLSVL.